This section outlines one T cell receptor (beta chain) sequence together with its context. Its antigen is unidentified. These data come from a study of shared clonotypes between healthy human individuals. Whole-study findings and limits: In general, naive subsets displayed greater estimated richness than memory subsets did. Depth of sequencing was expected to influence donor clonotype sharing.

V was cut by 0 bases and J by 2 bases, with 10 bases left in between. The length of the CDR3 is 16 residues. Germline CDR1 is SNHLY and CDR2 is FYNNEI. Those who donated were healthy HIV-negative adults, with no recent acute infections or vaccinations reported. All donors were Caucasian adults living in Nashville, Tennessee. Sequencing used immunoSEQ multiplex PCR; TCRdb keeps in-frame clones, though not all of them. The data show hundreds of thousands of clones, about nine tenths seen once. Sequenced sample: memory CD8+ T cells sorted from blood. Subset given: CD45RO+ cells pooled with CCR7-negative TemRA cells. The origin of this receptor is a man aged 18 to 30 in good health. The chain employs TRBV2 and TRBJ1-4, with D possibly TRBD1 on 6 matching bases. CDR3: CASSEALQGTNEKLFF. The CDR3 DNA reads as TGTGCCAGCAGTGAAGCGCTTCAGGGGACTAATGAAAAACTGTTTTTT. Drawing the rest from reference TRBV2 and TRBJ1-4, the complete variable domain is EPEVTQTPSHQVTQMGQEVILRCVPISNHLYFYWYRQILGQKVEFLVSFYNNEISEKSEIFDDQFSVERPDGSNFTLKIRSTKLEDSAMYFCASSEALQGTNEKLFFGSGTQLSVL.